In its sample, the clone carrying this T cell receptor (beta chain) is medium-sized. Its antigen is not known. Using roughly 14 ng of total RNA, TCR libraries were made with the QIAseq Immune Repertoire TCR panel. One entry per CDR3 protein, called by TCRdb with MiXCR from the reads. The sample shows about 1,100 distinct CDR3 sequences, 9.5% to 10% of them seen only once. Losses at the gene ends were 4 bases for V and 5 bases for J; bases not matched to a gene: 10. The germline V gene has CDR1 MNHEY and CDR2 SMNVEV (reference sequence). The CDR3 runs to 15 residues. This sample is part of a study of circulating CD8 cells and anti-PD-1 response in melanoma. General observations from the study: PD-1 and DPOS subsets showed similar, higher clonality than DNEG. At M1, fewer than 8% of TRB clonotypes appeared in multiple subsets.

Sorting of live CD3+CD8+TCRalphabeta+ cells by PD-1 and/or TIGIT gave four subsets. The sequenced sample was CD8+ T cells from PBMCs, obtained at baseline or after one month of anti-PD-1 therapy (not recorded which). The chain combines TRBV27 with TRBJ1-1, with 7 bases aligning to TRBD1. The clonotype comes from a human donor with melanoma. The CDR3 DNA reads TGTGCCAGCAGTTGGGATGGACAGGCTAGGACTGAAGCTTTCTTT. Translating gives CASSWDGQARTEAFF.